These 21 T cell receptor beta chains came from one sample sequenced in a study of T cell changes during pregnancy in multiple sclerosis (dated by TCRdb to about 2019). Library method: the immunoSEQ multiplex PCR assay. The table comes from immuneACCESS by way of TCRdb, which keeps in-frame sequences with V and J called. Part of the clones is missing from these tables; in studies checked, under half for an unresolved V gene and the rest for unknown reasons. Present in this sample are fewer than 15,000 clones, under 90% of which were seen just once. The ten largest clonotypes hold around an eighth of the sample. The sample in question was CD8+ T cells from peripheral blood mononuclear cells, obtained after pregnancy. The receptors shown here come from a female donor in good health, enrolled as a control in a pregnancy study.

The rearrangement uses TRBV7-6 and TRBJ2-1, with 9 bases lining up with TRBD1. Germline values: CDR1 SGHVS, CDR2 FNYEAQ. The CDR3 length is 15 residues. V lost 5 bases to trimming and J lost 4 bases; unmatched junction nucleotides: 6. DNA for the CDR3: TGTGCCAGCAGCGAGGGACAGGGTCCGTACAATGAGCAGTTCTTC. Translating gives CASSEGQGPYNEQFF.

The chain has TRBV30 and TRBJ2-7; possible D gene TRBD2, 6 bases. Germline V gene lookup returns CDR1 GTSNPN and CDR2 SVGIG (reference sequence). The CDR3 spans 15 residues. V was shortened by 1 base and J by 2 bases, with 15 bases between the two germline ends. CDR3 region: CAWSEGRLEAYEQYF. The CDR3 nucleotides are TGTGCCTGGAGTGAAGGGAGACTAGAAGCCTACGAGCAGTACTTC.

This chain links TRBV29-1 with TRBJ1-1, with D uncertain. The CDR3 contains 11 residues. With 8 bases removed from V and 8 bases from J, the gap between germline ends came to 15 bases. Per germline, CDR1 SQVTM and CDR2 ANQGSEA. The CDR3 region is CSLHVGEEAFF. CDR3 DNA: TGCAGCCTACACGTCGGGGAGGAAGCTTTCTTT.

This clone was seen a handful of times. V is TRBV4-2 and J is TRBJ2-3; the match to TRBD2 covers 7 bases. From germline, CDR1 is LGHNA and CDR2 YNFKEQ. The CDR3 length is 14 residues. Trimming removed 4 bases from V and 2 bases from J; junction bases left unmatched: 3. DNA of the CDR3: TGTGCCAGCAGCCCCGGACTAGACACAGATACGCAGTATTTT. The encoded protein is CASSPGLDTDTQYF.

The rearrangement joins TRBV19 to TRBJ2-7; 8 bases are a match to TRBD2. This CDR3 comprises 15 residues. Germline values: CDR1 LNHDA, CDR2 SQIVND (reference sequence). Trimming cost V 2 bases and J 0 bases; bases outside gene matches: 3. The CDR3 bases are TGTGCCAGTAGTATAAGTCTAGCGGGCTCCTACGAGCAGTACTTC. Its translation is CASSISLAGSYEQYF.

The V and J genes are TRBV19 and TRBJ2-7; TRBD1 is a possible D gene (6 bases). Germline V gene lookup returns CDR1 LNHDA and CDR2 SQIVND (reference sequence). Trimming removed 5 bases from V and 5 bases from J, with 19 bases in between. There are 15 residues in the CDR3. DNA of the CDR3: TGTGCCAGTAGTGGATTAGAGGGGACATTCAACGAGCAGTACTTC. Protein product: CASSGLEGTFNEQYF.

V gene TRBV2 combines with J gene TRBJ2-1; 11 bases are shared with TRBD2. V shed 2 bases and J 6 bases; nucleotides not matched to a gene: 6. CDR1 and CDR2 (germline): SNHLY, FYNNEI. The length of the CDR3 is 16 residues. In nucleotides, the CDR3 is TGTGCCAGCAGTGAAATGTCTAGCGGGGGGACCAATGAGCAGTTCTTC. Translating it yields CASSEMSSGGTNEQFF. The whole variable domain, remainder taken from reference TRBV2 and TRBJ2-1, is EPEVTQTPSHQVTQMGQEVILRCVPISNHLYFYWYRQILGQKVEFLVSFYNNEISEKSEIFDDQFSVERPDGSNFTLKIRSTKLEDSAMYFCASSEMSSGGTNEQFFGPGTRLTVL.

This chain links TRBV5-4 with TRBJ2-7, with 10 bases identical to TRBD2. CDR3 length equals 15 residues. Germline V lookup: CDR1 SGHNT, CDR2 YYREEE (reference sequence). The V gene end was trimmed by 1 base and the J gene end by 2 bases; junction bases not matched to a gene: 3. This CDR3 is CASSLWTSGPYEQYF. CDR3 bases: TGTGCCAGCAGCTTGTGGACTAGCGGTCCCTACGAGCAGTACTTC.

The chain is built from TRBV6-5 and TRBJ2-1; 7 bases match TRBD2. Germline lookup yields CDR1 MNHEY and CDR2 SVGAGI. The CDR3 has 13 residues. With V trimmed by 2 bases and J by 6 bases, 1 base remained unmatched. This CDR3 is CASSYGTINEQFF. For the CDR3, the DNA is TGTGCCAGCAGTTACGGGACTATCAATGAGCAGTTCTTC.

This chain links TRBV27 with TRBJ2-3, with D perhaps matching TRBD1 (5 bases). The V gene's germline CDR1 is MNHEY and CDR2 SMNVEV (reference sequence). This CDR3 region has 13 residues. V was shortened by 3 bases and J by 5 bases, with 9 bases between the two germline ends. The CDR3 reads CASSFRVGDTQYF. The CDR3 DNA sequence: TGTGCCAGCAGTTTCAGGGTAGGAGATACGCAGTATTTT.

This chain uses TRBV7-9 with TRBJ1-1, with no clear D. The CDR3 has 14 amino acids. The germline CDR1 and CDR2 sequences are SEHNR and FQNEAQ (reference sequence). The V end was cut by 6 bases, the J end by 3 bases, with 14 bases between. CDR3 residues: CASRPQQWHTEAFF. CDR3 DNA sequence: TGTGCCAGCAGACCCCAACAGTGGCACACTGAAGCTTTCTTT. Variable domain in full (rest from reference TRBV7-9 and TRBJ1-1): DTGVSQNPRHKITKRGQNVTFRCDPISEHNRLYWYRQTLGQGPEFLTYFQNEAQLEKSRLLSDRFSAERPKGSFSTLEIQRTEQGDSAMYLCASRPQQWHTEAFFGQGTRLTVV.

In DNA form, the CDR3 reads TGTGCCAGCAGCGCCGGCCTAGCGGGAGCCACAGATACGCAGTATTTT. This codes for CASSAGLAGATDTQYF. The V and J genes are TRBV13 and TRBJ2-3, with 10 bases that match TRBD2. V was clipped by 5 bases and J by 2 bases; unmatched bases: 7. Germline values: CDR1 PRHDT, CDR2 FYEKMQ (reference sequence). The CDR3 has 16 residues.

This rearrangement joins TRBV7-9 to TRBJ1-4; 7 positions match TRBD1. Germline V lookup: CDR1 SEHNR, CDR2 FQNEAQ (reference sequence). The CDR3 totals 16 residues. V lost 4 bases to trimming and J lost 8 bases; unmatched junction nucleotides: 13. The CDR3: CASSSGGPEQEEKLFF. The CDR3 nucleotides read TGTGCCAGCAGCTCAGGGGGGCCCGAGCAGGAGGAAAAACTGTTTTTT.

The chain joins TRBV29-1 to TRBJ1-2; 7 nucleotides align to TRBD1. CDR3 size: 14 residues. The ends lost 6 bases at V and 5 bases at J; junction bases unmatched: 12. Germline V CDR1 and CDR2: SQVTM, ANQGSEA. The CDR3 is CSVFPEAGGYGYTF. DNA for the CDR3: TGCAGCGTCTTTCCTGAGGCAGGGGGATATGGCTACACCTTC.

The V gene is TRBV15, the J gene TRBJ1-1, with 10 bases lining up with TRBD1. The CDR3 covers 16 residues. Looked up from germline, CDR1 is LNHNV and CDR2 is YYDKDF (reference sequence). V shed 4 bases, J shed 3 bases, and the junction held 8 bases outside the gene matches. CDR3 amino acids: CATSKTTGGAYTEAFF. In DNA form, the CDR3 reads TGTGCCACCAGCAAAACGACAGGGGGCGCGTACACTGAAGCTTTCTTT.

Here the CDR3 reads CASSSTSTSIYEQYF. Written as DNA, the CDR3 is TGTGCCAGCAGTTCTACGTCGACAAGTATCTACGAGCAGTACTTC. This chain links TRBV27 with TRBJ2-7; D is unclear. Trimming took off 4 bases at V and 3 bases at J, with 16 bases between the two ends. The CDR3 is 15 residues long. Germline V lookup: CDR1 MNHEY, CDR2 SMNVEV (reference sequence).

In its sample, this clone was seen a few times. The chain combines TRBV10-3 with TRBJ1-6; D remains ambiguous. The germline CDR1 and CDR2 sequences are ENHRY and SYGVKD. Trimming pared 3 bases from V and 9 bases from J, leaving 12 bases between. CDR3 length equals 14 residues. The DNA of the CDR3 is TGTGCCATCAGTGACGCGGGATGGAGTTCACCCCTCCACTTT. It translates to CAISDAGWSSPLHF.

V and J are TRBV9 and TRBJ2-2; 7 nucleotides agree with TRBD2. The ends lost 4 bases at V and 9 bases at J; junction bases unmatched: 9. The CDR3 runs to 14 residues. Germline V gene lookup returns CDR1 SGDLS and CDR2 YYNGEE. DNA of the CDR3: TGTGCCAGCAGCCCTCTAGCGGTGGCCAGGGAGCTGTTTTTT. Protein sequence: CASSPLAVARELFF. The variable domain in full, completed from reference TRBV9 and TRBJ2-2, reads DSGVTQTPKHLITATGQRVTLRCSPRSGDLSVYWYQQSLDQGLQFLIQYYNGEERAKGNILERFSAQQFPDLHSELNLSSLELGDSALYFCASSPLAVARELFFGEGSRLTVL.

The V and J genes are TRBV19 and TRBJ1-5, with 7 bases that match TRBD1. V dropped 6 bases and J dropped 4; count of bases not matched to a gene: 9. This CDR3 contains 15 residues. Germline V gene sequence: CDR1 LNHDA, CDR2 SQIVND (reference sequence). CDR3 sequence: CASRATGAGNQPQHF. In DNA, the CDR3 is TGTGCCAGTAGGGCTACAGGGGCCGGTAATCAGCCCCAGCATTTT.

V usage is TRBV4-1 and J usage is TRBJ1-1; D gene unclear. The length of the CDR3 is 14 residues. CDR1 and CDR2 from the germline V gene are MGHRA and YSYEKL. Trimming cost V 1 base and J 1 base, with 7 bases left between them. CDR3: CASSQVTENTEAFF. In DNA form, the CDR3 reads TGCGCCAGCAGCCAAGTTACAGAGAACACTGAAGCTTTCTTT.

The chain uses TRBV6-5 and TRBJ1-6; D call uncertain. V shed 5 bases and J shed 0 bases, with 8 bases lying between them. CDR3 length: 15 residues. Germline CDR1 reads MNHEY; CDR2 reads SVGAGI. The CDR3 DNA follows: TGTGCCAGCAGTACAGCGGACTCCTATAATTCACCCCTCCACTTT. Its protein product is CASSTADSYNSPLHF.